A single sample gave rise to the 8 T cell receptor beta chains below, sequenced in a study of T cells in women clearing cervical HPV infection. This table comes from immunoSEQ multiplex PCR, and its TCRdb copy is limited to in-frame clones, with some not included. The table lists 30,000 or so clones. Sequenced sample: blood buffy coat. These receptors were obtained from a woman aged 18 to 75 with a cervical HPV16 infection that either progressed to CIN3+ or cleared (not recorded which).

Notes on this clone: The CDR3 is cut off 3 residues early in the read; its end comes from the germline J gene. This sample includes further DNA sequences coding for the same CDR3. The V and J genes are TRBV30 and TRBJ1-3, with TRBD1 matching over 8 bases. The CDR3 has 13 amino acids. Germline values: CDR1 GTSNPN, CDR2 SVGIG (reference sequence). The CDR3 spells CAWRPGGAGTIYF. The sequenced part of the CDR3 DNA is TGTGCCTGGAGGCCAGGGGGCGCGGGCACG.

Comments on this clone: The read finishes 3 residues shy of the CDR3 end, and the germline J gene is used to complete it. The chain combines TRBV11-2 with TRBJ2-4; TRBD2 might be the D (7 bases). Trimming pared 5 bases from V and 8 bases from J, leaving 19 bases between. The length of the CDR3 is 15 residues. Germline-derived CDR1 and CDR2 are SGHAT and FQNNGV. CDR3 DNA, as far as it was read: TGTGCCAGCAGCCACCCCCGGGGGGCCGGGGACATT. Amino acids: CASSHPRGAGDI. The complete CDR3 protein is CASSHPRGAGDIQYF.

As concerns this clone: The sequenced fragment ends 3 residues before the CDR3 boundary, so the rest is inferred from the germline J gene. The gene calls are TRBV20-1 and TRBJ1-6; D unclear. CDR1 is DFQATT and CDR2 is SNEGSKA in the germline V gene (reference sequence). The CDR3 contains 14 residues. The V and J ends lost 6 bases and 7 bases respectively, with 16 bases between them. CDR3: CSAYDKLLNSPLHF. The sequenced part of the CDR3 DNA is TGCAGTGCCTATGACAAACTCCTCAATTCACCC.

On this clone itself: With the read ending 3 residues before the CDR3 end, the germline J gene is used to fill in that end. The rearrangement joins TRBV5-6 to TRBJ1-2; D is possibly TRBD1 (6 bases). The ends were cut back, 4 bases at V and 5 bases at J, with 9 bases in the middle. The CDR3 is 12 amino acids. Per germline, CDR1 SGHDT and CDR2 YYEEEE. This CDR3 is CASSPTGYGYTF. The part of the CDR3 DNA that was read is TGTGCCAGCAGCCCTACAGGGTATGGC.

In the case of this clone: The observed sequence ends 3 residues before the CDR3 terminus, with the missing tail filled in from the germline J gene. The V and J genes are TRBV20-1 and TRBJ2-7; TRBD2 matches at 8 bases. Germline V gives CDR1 DFQATT, CDR2 SNEGSKA (reference sequence). This CDR3 spans 16 amino acids. The ends lost 0 bases at V and 3 bases at J; junction bases unmatched: 10. This chain's CDR3 is CSARDRGGTRFYEQYF. The DNA read from the CDR3 is TGCAGTGCTAGAGATCGGGGAGGGACTAGGTTCTACGAG.

Details on this clone: The read ends 3 residues shy of where the CDR3 ends; the end is completed using the germline J gene. J is TRBJ2-3 and V is TRBV5-4, with D unclear. Between the trimmed V and J ends, which lost 2 bases and 5 bases, there was a span of 6 bases. The CDR3 length is 12 residues. In germline, CDR1 is SGHNT, CDR2 YYREEE (reference sequence). CDR3 bases read: TGTGCCAGCAGCTTCCAGAGAGATACG. Translating it yields CASSFQRDT. The CDR3 as a whole reads CASSFQRDTQYF.

A remark on this clone: The CDR3 extends 3 residues past the end of the read, so its final part is completed from the germline J gene. The rearrangement uses TRBV7-6 and TRBJ2-3; 14 bases match TRBD2. V was clipped by 5 bases and J by 6 bases; unmatched bases: 7. The CDR3 runs to 16 residues. Germline lookup yields CDR1 SGHVS and CDR2 FNYEAQ. The CDR3 sequence: CASSRRLAGGWDTQYF. Partial CDR3 DNA: TGTGCCAGCAGCAGGAGACTAGCGGGAGGGTGGGATACG.

With respect to this clone: From the germline J gene comes the end of the CDR3, since the read stops 3 residues before it. This chain uses TRBV14 with TRBJ2-7; 13 nucleotides line up with TRBD2. This CDR3 is built from 16 residues. The junction had 5 bases not matched to a gene; V was cut back by 4 bases and J by 2 bases. The germline CDR1 and CDR2 sequences are SGHDN and FVKESK. The CDR3 loop is CASSRGLAGATYEQYF. Partial CDR3 DNA: TGTGCCAGCAGCCGCGGACTAGCGGGAGCCACCTACGAG.